The TCR beta chain described here comes from a study of cytotoxic CD8 clonotypes in ibrutinib-treated CLL. As for the study in general: Specimens for response were gathered following a median roughly 13 months of therapy, spanning 6 to 36. Overall study results and limits: Public clonotypes, rarely seen, contracted or held steady on treatment. Exceeding age-matched healthy donors, baseline clonality also tracked the counts of circulating CD8+ T cells.

This clone was seen a handful of times. Its specificity is unknown. Profiled with immunoSEQ multiplex PCR; TCRdb holds only in-frame clones, not every one. The sample holds some 15,000 clones; 55% to 80% are singletons and the top ten take roughly 18%. CDR1 WSHSY and CDR2 SAAADI come from the germline V gene. The CDR3 covers 13 residues. With V trimmed by 6 bases and J by 5 bases, 3 bases remained unmatched. Library input was about 2 micrograms of DNA from cryopreserved PBMCs. The specimen was PBMCs, collected before ibrutinib treatment. The J gene is TRBJ2-4, the V gene TRBV10-2, with 8 bases identical to TRBD1. This TCR derives from a human donor with chronic lymphocytic leukemia. Written as DNA, the CDR3 is TGCGCCAGCAGCCGGGGACAGGAAAACATTCAGTACTTC. Translation: CASSRGQENIQYF.